One sample yielded the 26 T cell receptor beta chains listed below, sequenced in a study of CXCR3-negative and CXCR3-positive naive CD8 T cells. The TRB libraries of cDNA were built by UMI-labeled 5' RACE. TCRdb reprocessed the 5' RACE reads and reports one entry per CDR3 protein, with no DNA. The sample data list about 42,000 distinct CDR3 sequences. What was sequenced was naive CXCR3- CD8+ T cells from blood. Subset meaning: CD45RO-CCR7+CD27+CD95- naive CD8+ T cells lacking CXCR3 (TNR3-). The receptor source for this set is a human donor in good health. Some clones in this sample may be carry-over from other donors' samples.

The chain joins TRBV6-5 to TRBJ2-7. This CDR3 is built from 15 residues. Per germline, CDR1 MNHEY and CDR2 SVGAGI. The CDR3 region is CASSYSSRRLYEQYF.

The rearrangement links TRBV7-9 to TRBJ1-2; the D gene TCRdb calls, TRBD1, cannot be checked with no DNA. Per germline, CDR1 SEHNR and CDR2 FQNEAQ (reference sequence). The CDR3 contains 16 residues. The CDR3 protein is CASSYLYEQDQNGYTF. Full variable domain (outside the CDR3, taken from reference TRBV7-9 and TRBJ1-2): DTGVSQNPRHKITKRGQNVTFRCDPISEHNRLYWYRQTLGQGPEFLTYFQNEAQLEKSRLLSDRFSAERPKGSFSTLEIQRTEQGDSAMYLCASSYLYEQDQNGYTFGSGTRLTVV.

This rearrangement joins TRBV12-3 or TRBV12-4 to TRBJ2-1; absent DNA, TCRdb's TRBD2 call cannot be checked. The CDR3 runs 17 residues. The CDR3 spells CASSFGTSGRYGNEQFF.

The rearrangement uses TRBV28 and TRBJ2-7; TCRdb gives TRBD1 as the D gene, but with no DNA this cannot be confirmed. This CDR3 is 12 amino acids long. Germline V gene data show CDR1 as MDHEN and CDR2 as SYDVKM. The CDR3 sequence is CASSRVDYEQYF.

The chain has TRBV12-3 or TRBV12-4 and TRBJ1-2; TCRdb's D call of TRBD1 is untestable without DNA. This CDR3 spans 14 amino acids. CDR3 in amino acids: CASTQVGGAYGYTF.

This sequence joins TRBV7-9 and TRBJ2-2; no DNA is available, so the TRBD1 call from TCRdb remains unchecked. This CDR3 is 14 amino acids long. CDR1 is SEHNR, CDR2 FQNEAQ, per germline (reference sequence). The CDR3 is CASSPPEGVGELFF.

This chain links TRBV6-5 with TRBJ2-4; as DNA is missing, the TRBD1 call by TCRdb cannot be tested. The CDR3 loop spans 14 amino acids. From germline, CDR1 is MNHEY and CDR2 SVGAGI. CDR3 region: CASIGHLAKNIQYF.

This sequence joins TRBV6-4 and TRBJ1-1. CDR1 and CDR2 from the germline V gene are MRHNA and SNTAGT. This CDR3 has 13 amino acids. CDR3 sequence: CASSNGENTEAFF.

The chain is built from TRBV25-1 and TRBJ1-4; lacking DNA, the TRBD1 call made by TCRdb goes unchecked. The germline gives CDR1 MGHDK, CDR2 SYGVNS. This CDR3 comprises 15 residues. CDR3 region: CASSEWGTVREKLFF.

The gene calls are TRBV14 and TRBJ2-3; TCRdb gives TRBD1 as the D gene, but with no DNA this cannot be confirmed. This CDR3 spans 17 amino acids. CDR1 SGHDN and CDR2 FVKESK come from the germline V gene. Here the CDR3 reads CASSQTRDRGHQDTQYF.

CDR3 region: CASSPDGVNIDTQYF. J is TRBJ2-3 and V is TRBV13. The CDR3 length is 15 residues. CDR1 is PRHDT and CDR2 is FYEKMQ in the germline V gene (reference sequence).

V gene TRBV10-2 combines with J gene TRBJ2-7. The germline V gene has CDR1 WSHSY and CDR2 SAAADI. This CDR3 has 14 amino acids. CDR3 in amino acids: CASTESPPDYEQYF.

The chain employs TRBV4-3 and TRBJ2-7. The germline gives CDR1 LGHNA, CDR2 YSLEER. This CDR3 has 14 residues. The CDR3: CASSQDLVADEQYF.

The chain is built from TRBV29-1 and TRBJ1-4. Germline CDR1 and CDR2: SQVTM and ANQGSEA. The CDR3 has 15 residues. This chain's CDR3 is CSVEGRGTTNEKLFF.

The V call is TRBV29-1, the J call TRBJ1-4. This CDR3 region has 14 residues. The germline CDR1 and CDR2 sequences are SQVTM and ANQGSEA. CDR3 protein: CSVGTALVGEKLFF.

CDR3 residues: CASSSGTRDEQYF. V is TRBV7-3 and J is TRBJ2-7; TCRdb names TRBD2, which stays unverified in the absence of DNA. The CDR3 totals 13 residues. The germline V gene encodes CDR1 SGHTA and CDR2 FQGTGA. Variable domain in full (rest from reference TRBV7-3 and TRBJ2-7): GAGVSQTPSNKVTEKGKYVELRCDPISGHTALYWYRQSLGQGPEFLIYFQGTGAADDSGLPNDRFFAVRPEGSVSTLKIQRTERGDSAVYLCASSSGTRDEQYFGPGTRLTVT.

V usage is TRBV5-1 and J usage is TRBJ2-3. The CDR3 loop spans 19 amino acids. Germline V gene lookup returns CDR1 SGHRS and CDR2 YFSETQ. This CDR3 reads CASSLALWMSRTSTDTQYF.

The chain carries TRBV28 and TRBJ2-1; the TRBD1 assignment by TCRdb is unverifiable without DNA. Germline CDR1 is MDHEN and CDR2 is SYDVKM. This CDR3 contains 18 residues. The CDR3 here is CASTSLIDRGHRDNEQFF.

The genes are TRBV28 and TRBJ1-5. This CDR3 comprises 15 residues. In germline, CDR1 is MDHEN, CDR2 SYDVKM. The CDR3 sequence is CASSVPRVLNQPQHF.

The V call is TRBV20-1, the J call TRBJ1-6; no DNA is available, so the TRBD1 call from TCRdb remains unchecked. The germline V gene has CDR1 DFQATT and CDR2 SNEGSKA (reference sequence). The CDR3 length is 17 residues. The CDR3 sequence: CSAAGAGNTAYNSPLHF.

The CDR3 here is CASSFSGGTDTQYF. This chain uses TRBV9 with TRBJ2-3; as DNA is missing, the TRBD2 call by TCRdb cannot be tested. The CDR3 loop spans 14 amino acids. Germline-derived CDR1 and CDR2 are SGDLS and YYNGEE. Complete variable domain (other parts from reference TRBV9 and TRBJ2-3): DSGVTQTPKHLITATGQRVTLRCSPRSGDLSVYWYQQSLDQGLQFLIQYYNGEERAKGNILERFSAQQFPDLHSELNLSSLELGDSALYFCASSFSGGTDTQYFGPGTRLTVL.

The V and J genes are TRBV29-1 and TRBJ1-3. The CDR3 runs 14 residues. Germline assignment: CDR1 SQVTM and CDR2 ANQGSEA. CDR3 sequence: CSVETAGSGNTIYF.

The J gene is TRBJ2-7, the V gene TRBV5-6; TCRdb designates TRBD1, a call that cannot be tested without DNA. The CDR3 runs 16 residues. Germline V gives CDR1 SGHDT, CDR2 YYEEEE. CDR3: CASSGRQGLRSYEQYF.

This chain's CDR3 is CASSLLAGGYNEQFF. The chain has TRBV28 and TRBJ2-1; TCRdb outputs TRBD2, but without DNA this stays unchecked. Germline CDR1 and CDR2: MDHEN and SYDVKM. The CDR3 is 15 residues long.

The chain recombines TRBV4-3 with TRBJ1-2; TCRdb lists TRBD1, though no DNA is available to test this call. Germline V gene data show CDR1 as LGHNA and CDR2 as YSLEER. This CDR3 contains 14 residues. The CDR3 is CASSQERGSGGYTF.

The chain joins TRBV14 to TRBJ2-1; the TRBD2 assignment by TCRdb is unverifiable without DNA. CDR1 and CDR2 from the germline V gene are SGHDN and FVKESK. This CDR3 has 13 amino acids. The CDR3 loop is CASSPGLPNEQFF. Using reference TRBV14 and TRBJ2-1 for the parts outside the CDR3, the full variable domain is EAGVTQFPSHSVIEKGQTVTLRCDPISGHDNLYWYRRVMGKEIKFLLHFVKESKQDESGMPNNRFLAERTGGTYSTLKVQPAELEDSGVYFCASSPGLPNEQFFGPGTRLTVL.